The rows below give T cell receptor beta chains drawn from one sample of a study of beta chain features in type 1 diabetes. Only in-frame clones appear in the TCRdb table, and some are missing; sequencing was by immunoSEQ multiplex PCR. Among about 650,000 clones listed, around 12% were seen once. Sequenced: naive CD4+ T cells from blood. The receptors come from a man aged 30 to 45 with type 1 diabetes. Each CDR3 is given with its conserved first and last residue. The D gene is left open where the match is weak. Only part of the rows carry a size: once, few, many, or a class if the clone is expanded.

CDR3 protein	CDR3 DNA	V gene	D gene	J gene	clone size
CASRVYEKLFF	TGTGCCAGCAGGGTTTATGAAAAACTGTTTTTT	TRBV2	.	TRBJ1-4	few
CASSPLGRGLYEQYF	TGTGCCAGCAGCCCTCTAGGCAGGGGACTGTACGAGCAGTACTTC	TRBV7-9	.	TRBJ2-7	.
CASRGSAYQPQHF	TGTGCCAGCAGGGGCAGTGCGTATCAGCCCCAGCATTTT	TRBV6-5	.	TRBJ1-5	.
CASSLQGPEDTEAFF	TGCGCCAGCAGCCTCCAGGGGCCTGAGGACACTGAAGCTTTCTTT	TRBV5-1	.	TRBJ1-1	.
CASSPLDSEGYEQYF	TGTGCCAGCTCACCGCTCGACTCGGAGGGCTACGAGCAGTACTTC	TRBV18	.	TRBJ2-7	few
CASSQDRGSYTDTQYF	TGCGCCAGCAGCCAAGATCGCGGGTCCTACACAGATACGCAGTATTTT	TRBV4-3	.	TRBJ2-3	.
CASSLEGQYSYNEQFF	TGTGCCAGCAGCTTGGAAGGGCAGTACTCCTACAATGAGCAGTTCTTC	TRBV5-4	.	TRBJ2-1	.
CASSLEGRGGKNIQYF	TGTGCCAGCAGCTTAGAAGGGCGCGGGGGCAAAAACATTCAGTACTTC	TRBV7-6	TRBD2	TRBJ2-4	.
CAWSVLTSEKLFF	TGTGCCTGGAGTGTACTGACGAGTGAAAAACTGTTTTTT	TRBV30	.	TRBJ1-4	few
CASSLEVGETQYF	TGCGCCAGCAGCCTGGAGGTTGGGGAGACCCAGTACTTC	TRBV4-1	.	TRBJ2-5	.
CASSEYGAVAAAGNTIYF	TGTGCCAGCAGTGAATATGGGGCGGTCGCGGCGGCGGGAAACACCATATATTTT	TRBV6-1	.	TRBJ1-3	few
CASRRGNKETQYF	TGTGCCAGCCGCAGGGGTAACAAAGAGACCCAGTACTTC	TRBV2	.	TRBJ2-5	.
CASSSVRADTGELFF	TGTGCCAGTAGTAGTGTGCGGGCTGACACCGGGGAGCTGTTTTTT	TRBV19	.	TRBJ2-2	few
CASSLDRGNTEAFF	TGTGCCAGCAGCTTAGATCGGGGGAACACTGAAGCTTTCTTT	TRBV11-3	.	TRBJ1-1	.
CASSSGPDFNEQFF	TGTGCCAGTAGTAGTGGCCCCGACTTCAACGAGCAGTTCTTC	TRBV19	.	TRBJ2-1	few
CASSFVEETQYF	TGTGCCAGCAGCTTCGTGGAAGAGACCCAGTACTTC	TRBV7-9	.	TRBJ2-5	.
CASSLVGAGGSMNTEAFF	TGTGCCAGCAGCTTAGTTGGTGCAGGGGGATCCATGAACACTGAAGCTTTCTTT	TRBV7-2	TRBD1	TRBJ1-1	few
CASSLQAGLSNEQFF	TGTGCCAGCAGCTTACAAGCGGGCCTCAGCAATGAGCAGTTCTTC	TRBV7-2	.	TRBJ2-1	few
CASTPPGGQGRTDTQYF	TGTGCCAGCACTCCCCCGGGGGGACAGGGGAGAACAGATACGCAGTATTTT	TRBV28	TRBD1	TRBJ2-3	.
CASSRDRGQDGYTF	TGTGCCAGCAGCCGGGACAGGGGGCAGGATGGCTACACCTTC	TRBV7-9	TRBD1	TRBJ1-2	few
CASSLRTRTDSGETQYF	TGTGCCAGCAGTTTGCGCACTCGGACGGACTCTGGGGAGACCCAGTACTTC	TRBV27	.	TRBJ2-5	once
CASSSTTGSSSYNEQFF	TGTGCCAGCAGCTCAACAACAGGGTCCAGCTCCTACAATGAGCAGTTCTTC	TRBV5-8	.	TRBJ2-1	few
CASSEGDGTQYF	TGTGCCAGCAGTGAGGGCGATGGTACGCAGTATTTT	TRBV2	.	TRBJ2-3	.
CASTLTSGGGEQFF	TGTGCCAGCACCCTTACTAGCGGGGGAGGGGAGCAGTTCTTC	TRBV7-9	TRBD2	TRBJ2-1	.
CASSLMRDTEAFF	TGTGCCAGCAGCTTGATGAGAGACACTGAAGCTTTCTTT	TRBV7-2	.	TRBJ1-1	.
CAIRNRTGNEKLFF	TGTGCCATCAGGAACAGGACTGGTAATGAAAAACTGTTTTTT	TRBV10-3	.	TRBJ1-4	few
CASSLFGHEQFF	TGTGCCAGCAGCTTATTCGGTCATGAGCAGTTCTTC	TRBV7-9	.	TRBJ2-1	few
CASRRAQGANTEAFF	TGTGCCAGCAGACGAGCACAGGGGGCGAACACTGAAGCTTTCTTT	TRBV7-9	TRBD1	TRBJ1-1	.
CASSITSGSLVTQYF	TGTGCCAGCAGCATTACTAGCGGTAGTCTTGTGACCCAGTACTTC	TRBV7-2	TRBD2	TRBJ2-5	few
CSVKQDRSGNTIYF	TGCAGCGTTAAACAGGACCGCTCTGGAAACACCATATATTTT	TRBV29-1	.	TRBJ1-3	few
CAISLGTSDNEQFF	TGTGCCATCAGCCTCGGGACTTCGGACAATGAGCAGTTCTTC	TRBV10-3	.	TRBJ2-1	.
CASSPLGSSYEQYF	TGTGCCAGCAGCCCCCTCGGGAGCTCCTACGAGCAGTACTTC	TRBV7-2	.	TRBJ2-7	.
CASSSNLGQVSYEQYF	TGTGCCAGCAGTTCAAACCTTGGACAGGTTTCCTACGAGCAGTACTTC	TRBV28	TRBD1	TRBJ2-7	.
CASSVRTGGSAEAFF	TGTGCCAGCAGCGTCAGGACAGGGGGCAGCGCTGAAGCTTTCTTT	TRBV6-5	TRBD1	TRBJ1-1	.
CASSQGQAYGYTF	TGTGCCAGCAGCCAAGGGCAGGCTTATGGCTACACCTTC	TRBV14	.	TRBJ1-2	few
CASLTSGGVETQYF	TGTGCCAGCTTGACTAGCGGGGGGGTGGAGACCCAGTACTTC	TRBV28	TRBD2	TRBJ2-5	few
CASSQAPGENTEAFF	TGTGCCAGCAGCCAAGCTCCAGGGGAGAACACTGAAGCTTTCTTT	TRBV4-2	.	TRBJ1-1	.
CASTLLLYGYTF	TGTGCCAGCACACTTCTCCTCTATGGCTACACCTTC	TRBV2	.	TRBJ1-2	few
CASSPSGTGPTGELFF	TGTGCCAGCAGCCCATCCGGGACAGGGCCCACCGGGGAGCTGTTTTTT	TRBV7-2	TRBD1	TRBJ2-2	once
CASSLFPGAIQPQHF	TGTGCCAGCAGCTTGTTCCCAGGGGCGATTCAGCCCCAGCATTTT	TRBV5-8	.	TRBJ1-5	.
CAYSSYEQYF	TGTGCCTACAGCTCCTACGAGCAGTACTTC	TRBV30	.	TRBJ2-7	.
CASSLSYRGFTDTQYF	TGCGCCAGCAGCTTATCCTACAGGGGGTTCACAGATACGCAGTATTTT	TRBV5-1	TRBD1	TRBJ2-3	.
CASSEGPVGRLAYEQYF	TGTGCCAGCAGCGAGGGCCCTGTAGGGCGCCTCGCCTACGAGCAGTACTTC	TRBV9	.	TRBJ2-7	few
CASSDRVTGELFF	TGCGCCAGCAGTGATAGGGTCACCGGGGAGCTGTTTTTT	TRBV10-1	.	TRBJ2-2	few
CASSNPGQGRPGELFF	TGTGCCAGCAGCAATCCCGGGCAGGGACGGCCCGGGGAGCTGTTTTTT	TRBV7-2	.	TRBJ2-2	few
CASGPYWSGSSYNEQFF	TGTGCCAGCGGGCCTTATTGGAGCGGAAGCTCCTACAATGAGCAGTTCTTC	TRBV7-9	.	TRBJ2-1	.
CASSQTGTRAIQYF	TGTGCCAGCAGCCAAACCGGGACACGGGCCATTCAGTACTTC	TRBV4-2	.	TRBJ2-4	few
CASSRTGNYGYTF	TGTGCCAGCAGCCGGACAGGAAACTATGGCTACACCTTC	TRBV13	TRBD1	TRBJ1-2	few